Below are 22 T cell receptor beta chains sequenced from a single sample in a study of CD8+ T cells in alopecia areata. Treatment of the sample: oral pan-JAK inhibitor, 5-10 mg twice daily. Sequencing relied on a cDNA template that was reverse transcribed from extracted RNA. Profiling relied on immunoSEQ multiplex PCR, and the TCRdb table lists in-frame clones only, not all of them. The data show 150,000 to 200,000 clones, less than 70% seen once. Specimen: CD4+ T cells sorted from blood, collected around week 47, from a patient treated with tofacitinib. Receptors originate from a human donor with alopecia areata.

This clone has just a few counts. This chain connects TRBV5-1 to TRBJ1-5; no reliable D call. Trimming left V 1 base short and J 0 bases short, with 8 bases between. The CDR3 runs to 15 residues. Germline CDR1 is SGHRS and CDR2 is YFSETQ. CDR3 sequence (DNA): TGCGCCAGCAGCTTGACCGGGGATAGCAATCAGCCCCAGCATTTT. It yields the protein CASSLTGDSNQPQHF.

V usage is TRBV7-3 and J usage is TRBJ1-1, with a possible D match to TRBD1 (5 bases). Germline V gene data show CDR1 as SGHTA and CDR2 as FQGTGA. The V end was cut by 4 bases, the J end by 1 base, with 7 bases between. The CDR3 loop spans 13 amino acids. CDR3 sequence (DNA): TGTGCCAGCAGCTCTACAGGGAACACTGAAGCTTTCTTT. It encodes CASSSTGNTEAFF.

The chain links TRBV2 to TRBJ1-1; perhaps TRBD1 as D (5 bases). Trimming shortened V by 4 bases and J by 4 bases, and 7 bases separated the two germline ends. CDR3 length equals 12 residues. Germline V CDR1 and CDR2: SNHLY, FYNNEI. The CDR3 DNA sequence: TGTGCCAGCAGTGGGGGGGGCACTGAAGCTTTCTTT. Its translation: CASSGGGTEAFF.

V and J are TRBV7-2 and TRBJ1-6; no definite D call. V lost 0 bases, J lost 9 bases, and 12 bases lay in between. CDR3 length: 15 residues. Germline V CDR1 and CDR2: SGHTA, FQGNSA. DNA for the CDR3: TGTGCCAGCAGCTTAGCGCGTGGCGGAACTTCACCCCTCCACTTT. Protein product: CASSLARGGTSPLHF. The entire variable domain, with the rest obtained from reference TRBV7-2 and TRBJ1-6, is as follows: GAGVSQSPSNKVTEKGKDVELRCDPISGHTALYWYRQSLGQGLEFLIYFQGNSAPDKSGLPSDRFSAERTGGSVSTLTIQRTQQEDSAVYLCASSLARGGTSPLHFGNGTRLTVT.

This clone was detected a few times. The rearrangement uses TRBV29-1 and TRBJ2-7, with TRBD1 matching over 7 bases. Germline CDR1 SQVTM, CDR2 ANQGSEA. This CDR3 contains 14 residues. The junction had 8 bases not matched to a gene; V was cut back by 6 bases and J by 0 bases. The CDR3 nucleotides read TGCAGCGTGCGGACAGGCGAAAGCTCCTACGAGCAGTACTTC. It codes for CSVRTGESSYEQYF.

The V call is TRBV27, the J call TRBJ2-6; a possible D gene is TRBD1 (5 bases). With 5 bases removed from V and 3 bases from J, the gap between germline ends came to 11 bases. The CDR3 is 15 residues long. Germline V CDR1 and CDR2: MNHEY, SMNVEV (reference sequence). CDR3 sequence: CASSERQSGANVLTF. As DNA, the CDR3 is TGTGCCAGCAGTGAACGACAGAGTGGGGCCAACGTCCTGACTTTC.

The chain joins TRBV4-3 to TRBJ2-1, with D perhaps matching TRBD1 or TRBD2 (5 bases each). Germline assignment: CDR1 LGHNA and CDR2 YSLEER. V dropped 0 bases and J dropped 7 bases, with 10 bases sitting between them. The CDR3 loop spans 14 amino acids. CDR3 nucleotides: TGCGCCAGCAGCCAAGATCGCGAGGGGAATGAGCAGTTCTTC. It yields the protein CASSQDREGNEQFF.

The V and J genes are TRBV5-1 and TRBJ1-1; no clear D. V was trimmed by 0 bases and J by 3 bases, leaving 12 bases between them. The germline CDR1 and CDR2 sequences are SGHRS and YFSETQ. The CDR3 has 15 residues. The CDR3 loop reads CASSLDVGTYTEAFF. The CDR3 bases are TGCGCCAGCAGCTTGGATGTCGGTACTTACACTGAAGCTTTCTTT.

This clone was detected a few times. This chain joins TRBV19 and TRBJ1-2; D is perhaps TRBD1 (5 bases). The CDR3 is 14 amino acids. The germline V and J ends were trimmed by 7 bases and 7 bases, with 19 bases remaining between them. Germline CDR1 LNHDA, CDR2 SQIVND (reference sequence). CDR3 loop: CASTSGRQFGGYTF. DNA of the CDR3: TGTGCCAGTACCTCAGGCCGACAGTTCGGTGGCTACACCTTC. Full variable domain (missing parts from reference TRBV19 and TRBJ1-2): DGGITQSPKYLFRKEGQNVTLSCEQNLNHDAMYWYRQDPGQGLRLIYYSQIVNDFQKGDIAEGYSVSREKKESFPLTVTSAQKNPTAFYLCASTSGRQFGGYTFGSGTRLTVV.

The rearrangement uses TRBV2 and TRBJ2-6, with 9 positions matching TRBD1. After removal of 8 bases from V and 4 bases from J, the junction contained 9 bases not matched to a gene. The CDR3 is 16 residues long. Germline CDR1 and CDR2: SNHLY and FYNNEI. DNA for the CDR3: TGTGCCAGCGGCAAGGACAGGGGCTACGGGGCCAACGTCCTGACTTTC. Its protein is CASGKDRGYGANVLTF.

This chain connects TRBV23-1 to TRBJ2-7; TRBD1 is a possible D gene (5 bases). Being an ORF, TRBV23-1 has a function that is uncertain. With 0 bases removed from V and 2 bases from J, the gap between germline ends came to 8 bases. CDR3 size: 14 residues. In DNA form, the CDR3 reads TGCGCCAGCAGTCAATCAGACAGCCCCTACGAGCAGTACTTC. Translated: CASSQSDSPYEQYF.

The V and J genes are TRBV10-3 and TRBJ1-2, with 9 bases identical to TRBD1. Germline values: CDR1 ENHRY, CDR2 SYGVKD. V lost 0 bases, J lost 7 bases, and 12 bases stayed unmatched. The CDR3 loop spans 17 amino acids. DNA for the CDR3: TGTGCCATCAGTGAGTCGCTAACTCCGGGACAGGGTTTTGGCTACACCTTC. This encodes CAISESLTPGQGFGYTF.

V and J are TRBV9 and TRBJ2-7; 9 bases agree with TRBD2. Germline V gene sequence: CDR1 SGDLS, CDR2 YYNGEE. The J segment lost 4 bases and the V segment lost 0 bases, leaving 8 bases of the junction unmatched. There are 16 residues in the CDR3. The CDR3 DNA is TGTGCCAGCAGCGTAGATGCGGGGGGGCCGAATTACGAGCAGTACTTC. Its translation: CASSVDAGGPNYEQYF.

The gene calls are TRBV5-1 and TRBJ2-7, with D possibly matching TRBD2 (6 bases). The germline V gene encodes CDR1 SGHRS and CDR2 YFSETQ. The CDR3 has 15 amino acids. V lost 1 base and J lost 0, with 11 bases in between. Here the CDR3 reads CASSLIGGTSYEQYF. The CDR3 DNA is TGCGCCAGCAGCTTGATCGGGGGAACCTCCTACGAGCAGTACTTC.

This clone was counted between two and nine times. V is TRBV28 and J is TRBJ2-7; perhaps TRBD1 as D (5 bases). CDR3 size: 13 residues. Germline assignment: CDR1 MDHEN and CDR2 SYDVKM. V was trimmed by 5 bases and J by 6 bases, leaving 14 bases between them. CDR3 residues: CASSPRVFREQYF. The DNA for the CDR3 is TGTGCCAGCAGTCCCAGGGTATTTCGCGAGCAGTACTTC.

The chain joins TRBV19 to TRBJ2-3; D unclear. Germline CDR1 is LNHDA and CDR2 is SQIVND (reference sequence). CDR3 size: 13 residues. Trimming cost V 7 bases and J 6 bases, with 14 bases left between them. Here the CDR3 DNA reads TGTGCCAGTAAAGGACCGAGTTTGGATACGCAGTATTTT. Its protein is CASKGPSLDTQYF. Supplemented by reference TRBV19 and TRBJ2-3, the full variable domain reads DGGITQSPKYLFRKEGQNVTLSCEQNLNHDAMYWYRQDPGQGLRLIYYSQIVNDFQKGDIAEGYSVSREKKESFPLTVTSAQKNPTAFYLCASKGPSLDTQYFGPGTRLTVL.

The table lists this clone with a few counts. The chain has TRBV10-3 and TRBJ1-1, with 9 bases identical to TRBD1. The junction had 14 bases not matched to a gene; V was cut back by 4 bases and J by 5 bases. Per germline, CDR1 ENHRY and CDR2 SYGVKD. The CDR3 is 17 residues long. The CDR3, as DNA: TGTGCCATCAGTGTAAAGGGACAGGGTCGGTTAGTAACTGAAGCTTTCTTT. It yields the protein CAISVKGQGRLVTEAFF.

This clone was detected only a few times. The chain employs TRBV30 and TRBJ2-7; D possibly corresponds to TRBD1 (5 bases). Germline CDR1 reads GTSNPN; CDR2 reads SVGIG (reference sequence). Deletions cut 5 bases from V and 2 bases from J, with 7 bases between. The CDR3 length is 11 residues. The CDR3 nucleotides are TGTGCCTGGGGACATACCTACGAGCAGTACTTC. Its translation is CAWGHTYEQYF.

This chain uses TRBV16 with TRBJ2-7, with D unresolved. The CDR3 has 15 amino acids. Trimming pared 1 base from V and 1 base from J, leaving 11 bases between. In germline, CDR1 is KGHSY, CDR2 FQNENV. The CDR3 loop is CASSQLRHKSYEQYF. The CDR3 DNA reads as TGTGCCAGCAGCCAATTACGTCACAAGTCCTACGAGCAGTACTTC.

V and J are TRBV7-2 and TRBJ2-2; 9 bases fit TRBD1. This CDR3 is 15 amino acids long. Losses at the gene ends were 5 bases for V and 4 bases for J; bases not matched to a gene: 5. CDR1 and CDR2 from the germline V gene are SGHTA and FQGNSA. In DNA form, the CDR3 reads TGTGCCAGCAGCCCCGGACAGGGGAGCACCGGGGAGCTGTTTTTT. Encoded protein: CASSPGQGSTGELFF.

Worth noting for this clone: Other DNA sequences within the sample encode an identical CDR3. The rearrangement uses TRBV29-1 and TRBJ2-3, with 7 bases that match TRBD2. The CDR3 has 15 amino acids. Germline V gene data show CDR1 as SQVTM and CDR2 as ANQGSEA. V was pared by 4 bases and J by 0 bases, with 7 bases of the junction left unmatched. CDR3 loop: CSVVGSGASTDTQYF. Written as DNA, the CDR3 is TGCAGCGTTGTGGGGAGCGGGGCGAGCACAGATACGCAGTATTTT.

V gene TRBV30 combines with J gene TRBJ1-2; a weak D match, TRBD1 (5 bases). CDR1 is GTSNPN and CDR2 is SVGIG in the germline V gene (reference sequence). CDR3 length: 16 amino acids. The V end lost 8 bases, the J end lost 4 bases, and 26 bases lay between the germline ends. The DNA of the CDR3 is TGTGCCCGGGCAAGATCGGGGCAGGGACGAGTCTATGGCTACACCTTC. It specifies CARARSGQGRVYGYTF. The full variable domain, with the rest looked up from reference TRBV30 and TRBJ1-2, is SQTIHQWPATLVQPVGSPLSLECTVEGTSNPNLYWYRQAAGRGLQLLFYSVGIGQISSEVPQNLSASRPQDRQFILSSKKLLLSDSGFYLCARARSGQGRVYGYTFGSGTRLTVV.